Below, 30 T cell receptor beta chains from the same sample are listed, as sequenced in a study of beta chain features in type 1 diabetes. Overall study results and limits: TCRB CDR3 length was moderately but significantly reduced in all four CD4+ subsets of Type 1 diabetes patients.

Their antigens remain unidentified. All of the isolated RNA was reverse transcribed, so expressed TCRB transcripts were sequenced. Clones were sequenced by immunoSEQ multiplex PCR, and TCRdb holds only the in-frame ones, with some missing. The sample lists 240,000 or so clones, about 15% occurring once. The source material was naive CD4+ T cells from blood. These receptors all stem from a man aged 25-45 years with type 1 diabetes.

This clone was observed a handful of times. The rearrangement links TRBV7-2 to TRBJ1-6; D is undetermined. There are 15 residues in the CDR3. Per germline, CDR1 SGHTA and CDR2 FQGNSA. The germline V and J ends were trimmed by 2 bases and 0 bases, with 5 bases remaining between them. The CDR3 DNA reads TGTGCCAGCAGCTTACGGAGCTCCTATAATTCACCCCTCCACTTT. As protein: CASSLRSSYNSPLHF.

This clone was detected a few times. The chain recombines TRBV19 with TRBJ1-6, with 9 bases identical to TRBD1. J was trimmed by 10 bases and V by 2 bases; bases with no gene match: 6. The CDR3 has 15 residues. The V gene's germline CDR1 is LNHDA and CDR2 SQIVND (reference sequence). The CDR3 sequence is CASSIRGTGSSPLHF. CDR3 coding DNA: TGTGCCAGTAGTATACGGGGGACAGGGTCGTCACCCCTCCACTTT.

This clone turned up a few times. The CDR3 DNA sequence: TGTGCCAGCAGCCCTATGACTAGCGGTGCCTACAATGAGCAGTTCTTC. Translated, it gives CASSPMTSGAYNEQFF. V is TRBV7-2 and J is TRBJ2-1, with 9 bases identical to TRBD2. The CDR3 is 16 residues long. The germline CDR1 and CDR2 sequences are SGHTA and FQGNSA. The V gene end was trimmed by 5 bases and the J gene end by 2 bases; junction bases not matched to a gene: 7.

This clone was counted a few times. This chain connects TRBV27 to TRBJ2-7, with D tentatively TRBD1 or TRBD2 (10 bases each). This CDR3 region has 17 residues. CDR1 is MNHEY and CDR2 is SMNVEV in the germline V gene (reference sequence). V dropped 8 bases and J dropped 7 bases, with 30 bases sitting between them. CDR3 in DNA: TGTGCCAGCCTTGACAGGGGGCGGCTAGCGGGAGTCAAGGAGCAGTACTTC. This translates into CASLDRGRLAGVKEQYF.

This clone was seen a handful of times. This chain uses TRBV29-1 with TRBJ2-5, with no clear D. With 7 bases removed from V and 2 bases from J, the gap between germline ends came to 17 bases. The CDR3 sequence is 14 residues long. Germline CDR1 is SQVTM and CDR2 is ANQGSEA. The CDR3: CSAGGPKVQETQYF. The CDR3 DNA sequence: TGCAGCGCCGGCGGCCCGAAAGTGCAAGAGACCCAGTACTTC.

This clone appeared a few times. The CDR3 here is CASSLHSVRDTEAFF. The CDR3 DNA follows: TGTGCCAGCAGCTTACACTCGGTCCGGGACACTGAAGCTTTCTTT. The chain joins TRBV7-9 to TRBJ1-1, with D hard to call. V lost 2 bases, J lost 3 bases, and 13 bases lay in between. This CDR3 is built from 15 residues. Germline CDR1 and CDR2: SEHNR and FQNEAQ (reference sequence).

This clone was seen a handful of times. The chain employs TRBV6-6 and TRBJ2-5; possibly TRBD1 for D (6 bases). The V gene lost 10 bases and the J gene lost 2 bases, with 17 bases spanning the gap. The germline gives CDR1 MNHNY, CDR2 SVGAGI (reference sequence). This CDR3 has 14 residues. CDR3 region: CATSRSGAQETQYF. Here the CDR3 DNA reads TGTGCCACCTCCAGGTCAGGGGCGCAAGAGACCCAGTACTTC.

The table lists this clone with a few counts. The chain has TRBV29-1 and TRBJ2-1; D is ambiguous. The CDR3 runs to 11 residues. Germline V lookup: CDR1 SQVTM, CDR2 ANQGSEA. V lost 3 bases and J lost 3, with 3 bases in between. The CDR3 DNA reads TGCAGCGTTGACAGCTACAATGAGCAGTTCTTC. Translated, it gives CSVDSYNEQFF.

In its sample, this clone was seen a few times. The CDR3 DNA reads TGTGCCAGCAGAACAGGGGAAAACTCCTACGAGCAGTACTTC. Translation: CASRTGENSYEQYF. The J gene is TRBJ2-7, the V gene TRBV6-6; 7 bases are a match to TRBD1. The germline CDR1 and CDR2 sequences are MNHNY and SVGAGI (reference sequence). The junction had 5 bases not matched to a gene; V was cut back by 6 bases and J by 0 bases. The CDR3 loop spans 14 amino acids.

This chain connects TRBV30 to TRBJ2-5; 8 nucleotides agree with TRBD2. V gave up 0 bases and J gave up 2 bases; unmatched junction bases: 5. Germline-derived CDR1 and CDR2 are GTSNPN and SVGIG (reference sequence). The CDR3 has 15 amino acids. CDR3 coding DNA: TGTGCCTGGAGTGTACGCGGGGGGTCTCAAGAGACCCAGTACTTC. It yields the protein CAWSVRGGSQETQYF. Full variable domain (outside the CDR3, taken from reference TRBV30 and TRBJ2-5): SQTIHQWPATLVQPVGSPLSLECTVEGTSNPNLYWYRQAAGRGLQLLFYSVGIGQISSEVPQNLSASRPQDRQFILSSKKLLLSDSGFYLCAWSVRGGSQETQYFGPGTRLLVL.

The chain recombines TRBV27 with TRBJ2-3, with D possibly being TRBD1 (5 bases). Germline V lookup: CDR1 MNHEY, CDR2 SMNVEV (reference sequence). CDR3 size: 12 residues. V shed 6 bases and J shed 4 bases, with 8 bases lying between them. CDR3 in DNA: TGTGCCAGCAGCCAGGGTTCAGATACGCAGTATTTT. Protein: CASSQGSDTQYF.

The V and J genes are TRBV7-9 and TRBJ2-6; D is unresolved. From germline, CDR1 is SEHNR and CDR2 FQNEAQ (reference sequence). This CDR3 has 18 residues. V lost 1 base and J lost 0, with 13 bases in between. The CDR3 is CASSLGAGSASGANVLTF. DNA of the CDR3: TGTGCCAGCAGCTTAGGAGCAGGTTCCGCCTCTGGGGCCAACGTCCTGACTTTC.

Only a few counts were recorded for this clone. This chain links TRBV5-4 with TRBJ2-7, with 10 bases lining up with TRBD2. CDR1 is SGHNT and CDR2 is YYREEE in the germline V gene (reference sequence). Trimming removed 2 bases from V and 6 bases from J; junction bases left unmatched: 5. The CDR3 is 14 amino acids. The CDR3 loop is CASSFQTSGREQYF. CDR3 DNA: TGTGCCAGCAGCTTTCAGACTAGCGGGCGCGAGCAGTACTTC.

This clone was seen a handful of times. CDR3 bases: TGTGCCTGGAGTCGGACAGGCCACTATGGCTACACCTTC. It translates to CAWSRTGHYGYTF. The rearrangement joins TRBV30 to TRBJ1-2; 7 bases map to TRBD1. Germline assignment: CDR1 GTSNPN and CDR2 SVGIG (reference sequence). This CDR3 comprises 13 residues. Trimming took 2 bases from V and 3 from J; bases not matched to a gene: 3.

The rearrangement links TRBV5-4 to TRBJ2-3, with D unclear. CDR1 is SGHNT and CDR2 is YYREEE in the germline V gene (reference sequence). The CDR3 runs 13 residues. Trimming took off 0 bases at V and 3 bases at J, with 5 bases between the two ends. The CDR3 loop is CASSLGGTDTQYF. Here the CDR3 DNA reads TGTGCCAGCAGCTTGGGCGGTACAGATACGCAGTATTTT.

This clone appeared a few times. The chain links TRBV5-6 to TRBJ2-1, with 7 bases identical to TRBD1. After removal of 4 bases from V and 0 bases from J, the junction contained 4 bases not matched to a gene. Germline V gives CDR1 SGHDT, CDR2 YYEEEE. The CDR3 has 15 residues. The CDR3 sequence is CASSGGQSSYNEQFF. In DNA, the CDR3 is TGTGCCAGCAGCGGGGGACAGAGCTCCTACAATGAGCAGTTCTTC.

This clone came up a few times. The gene calls are TRBV7-2 and TRBJ1-4; TRBD1 aligns across 9 bases. Germline-derived CDR1 and CDR2 are SGHTA and FQGNSA. V lost 3 bases to trimming and J lost 5 bases; unmatched junction nucleotides: 1. CDR3 length equals 14 residues. The CDR3 DNA reads TGTGCCAGCAGCTTGGGACAGGGCAATGAAAAACTGTTTTTT. It yields the protein CASSLGQGNEKLFF.

The rearrangement uses TRBV14 and TRBJ1-1, with D hard to call. This CDR3 spans 15 amino acids. V lost 1 base and J 6 bases, leaving 15 bases between the germline ends. Germline V gene data show CDR1 as SGHDN and CDR2 as FVKESK. The CDR3 DNA reads TGTGCCAGCAGCCAAGGTCAACCGGTAGCCGCTGAAGCTTTCTTT. This gives the protein CASSQGQPVAAEAFF.

This clone has just one count. J is TRBJ1-5 and V is TRBV5-1; D unclear. Trimming shortened V by 0 bases and J by 3 bases, and 10 bases separated the two germline ends. This CDR3 contains 15 residues. In germline, CDR1 is SGHRS, CDR2 YFSETQ. The CDR3 loop is CASSLVAGTNQPQHF. In DNA, the CDR3 is TGCGCCAGCAGCTTGGTGGCAGGCACCAATCAGCCCCAGCATTTT.

The sample holds a few counts of this clone. The chain combines TRBV13 with TRBJ2-7, with 10 positions matching TRBD1. The CDR3 has 16 amino acids. Germline V CDR1 and CDR2: PRHDT, FYEKMQ (reference sequence). V was clipped by 7 bases and J by 2 bases; unmatched bases: 11. The CDR3 DNA reads as TGTGCCAGCATCCCCGGGACAGGGGTAGGCCCCTACGAGCAGTACTTC. Amino acids: CASIPGTGVGPYEQYF.

This clone was counted a few times. V is TRBV6-6 and J is TRBJ2-5; the match to TRBD1 covers 11 bases. There are 16 residues in the CDR3. CDR1 and CDR2 from the germline V gene are MNHNY and SVGAGI (reference sequence). J gave up 0 bases and V 0 bases, and 0 bases lay outside the gene matches. CDR3 protein: CASSYSGQGDQETQYF. As DNA, the CDR3 is TGTGCCAGCAGTTACTCGGGACAGGGGGACCAAGAGACCCAGTACTTC.

There are a few counts of this clone. The sample contains more than one DNA sequence encoding this CDR3. The chain couples TRBV18 to TRBJ1-1, with D possibly TRBD1 on 5 matching bases. There are 13 residues in the CDR3. CDR1 and CDR2 (germline): KGHSH, LQKENI. With 4 bases removed from V and 1 base from J, the gap between germline ends came to 7 bases. CDR3 bases: TGTGCCAGCTCACGGGGGGAGAACACTGAAGCTTTCTTT. It specifies CASSRGENTEAFF.

This clone was detected only a few times. The junction shows a germline mismatch at one end, possibly a read error. This chain uses TRBV7-7 with TRBJ1-2; D ambiguous. CDR3 length: 13 residues. Germline-derived CDR1 and CDR2 are SSHAT and FNYEAQ (reference sequence). The CDR3 here is CASSLASPAGYTF. The CDR3 DNA follows: TGTGCTAGCAGCTTAGCTTCCCCAGCGGGCTACACCTTC.

V and J are TRBV7-9 and TRBJ1-1, with 8 bases matching TRBD1. Germline-derived CDR1 and CDR2 are SEHNR and FQNEAQ (reference sequence). J lost 5 bases, V lost 2 bases, and 4 bases had no gene match. The CDR3 extends over 14 amino acids. The CDR3, as DNA: TGTGCCAGCAGCTTACAGGGGGCTTTTACTGAAGCTTTCTTT. Translating it yields CASSLQGAFTEAFF.

The chain recombines TRBV2 with TRBJ1-4; tentatively, D is TRBD1 (6 bases). Germline lookup yields CDR1 SNHLY and CDR2 FYNNEI. V was pared by 6 bases and J by 8 bases, with 10 bases between. CDR3 length: 12 amino acids. The CDR3 DNA reads TGTGCCAGCAGAGGGGGTCCGGAAAAACTGTTTTTT. It specifies CASRGGPEKLFF. The whole variable domain, remainder taken from reference TRBV2 and TRBJ1-4, is EPEVTQTPSHQVTQMGQEVILRCVPISNHLYFYWYRQILGQKVEFLVSFYNNEISEKSEIFDDQFSVERPDGSNFTLKIRSTKLEDSAMYFCASRGGPEKLFFGSGTQLSVL.

The rearrangement joins TRBV30 to TRBJ1-1, with TRBD1 matching 7 bases. J gave up 4 bases and V 1 base, and 3 bases lay outside the gene matches. The CDR3 runs to 13 residues. Germline assignment: CDR1 GTSNPN and CDR2 SVGIG (reference sequence). The CDR3 here is CAWSEGARTEAFF. The CDR3 region has the DNA TGTGCCTGGAGTGAGGGGGCGCGCACTGAAGCTTTCTTT.

This clone was found a few times. The chain links TRBV5-1 to TRBJ2-3; 15 bases map to TRBD2. The germline gives CDR1 SGHRS, CDR2 YFSETQ. V shed 6 bases and J 0 bases; nucleotides not matched to a gene: 11. The CDR3 extends over 19 amino acids. The CDR3, as DNA: TGCGCCAGCACCGCGGCCGGGACTAGCGGGGGGCCTAGCACAGATACGCAGTATTTT. Translation: CASTAAGTSGGPSTDTQYF.

The chain couples TRBV2 to TRBJ2-1, with a weak D call TRBD2 (5 bases). This CDR3 is built from 13 residues. Trimming removed 8 bases at V and 0 bases at J, with 8 bases between. Germline V gives CDR1 SNHLY, CDR2 FYNNEI. The CDR3 coding sequence is TGTGCCAGCGAGAGGGACTCCTACAATGAGCAGTTCTTC. It codes for CASERDSYNEQFF.

This sequence joins TRBV6-5 and TRBJ1-2; no definite D call. V was clipped by 9 bases and J by 0 bases, with 5 bases between them. The CDR3 runs 11 residues. Per the germline V gene, CDR1 is MNHEY and CDR2 is SVGAGI. CDR3 DNA sequence: TGTGCCAGTGGAGCTAACTATGGCTACACCTTC. Its translation: CASGANYGYTF.

This chain links TRBV5-1 with TRBJ2-1; D call uncertain. CDR3 size: 11 residues. V was pared by 4 bases and J by 5 bases, with 4 bases between. Germline V gene lookup returns CDR1 SGHRS and CDR2 YFSETQ. The CDR3 protein is CASSRDNEQFF. CDR3 nucleotide sequence: TGCGCCAGCAGCCGGGACAATGAGCAGTTCTTC.